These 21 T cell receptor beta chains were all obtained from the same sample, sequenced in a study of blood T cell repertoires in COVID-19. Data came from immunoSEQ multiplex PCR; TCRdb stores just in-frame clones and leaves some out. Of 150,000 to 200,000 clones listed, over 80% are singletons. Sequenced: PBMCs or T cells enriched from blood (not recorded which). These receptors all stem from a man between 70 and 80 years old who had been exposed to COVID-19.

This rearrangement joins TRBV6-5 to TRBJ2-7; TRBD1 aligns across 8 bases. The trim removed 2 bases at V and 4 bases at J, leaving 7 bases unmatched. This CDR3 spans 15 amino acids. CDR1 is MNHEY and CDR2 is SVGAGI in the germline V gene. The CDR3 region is CASSYGDRGTYEQYF. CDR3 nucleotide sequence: TGTGCCAGCAGTTACGGCGACAGGGGCACATACGAGCAGTACTTC.

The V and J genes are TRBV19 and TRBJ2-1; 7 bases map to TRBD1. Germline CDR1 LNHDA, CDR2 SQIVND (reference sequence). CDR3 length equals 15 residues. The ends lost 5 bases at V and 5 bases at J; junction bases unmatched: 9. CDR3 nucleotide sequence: TGTGCCAGTAGTTCAGGGACAGTCCGGAACAATGAGCAGTTCTTC. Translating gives CASSSGTVRNNEQFF. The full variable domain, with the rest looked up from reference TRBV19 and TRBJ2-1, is DGGITQSPKYLFRKEGQNVTLSCEQNLNHDAMYWYRQDPGQGLRLIYYSQIVNDFQKGDIAEGYSVSREKKESFPLTVTSAQKNPTAFYLCASSSGTVRNNEQFFGPGTRLTVL.

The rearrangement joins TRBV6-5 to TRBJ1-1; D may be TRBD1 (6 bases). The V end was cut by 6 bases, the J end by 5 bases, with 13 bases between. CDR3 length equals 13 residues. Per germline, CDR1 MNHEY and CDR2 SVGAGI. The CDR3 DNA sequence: TGTGCCAGCAGATCCACAGGGAATACTGAAGCTTTCTTT. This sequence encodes CASRSTGNTEAFF.

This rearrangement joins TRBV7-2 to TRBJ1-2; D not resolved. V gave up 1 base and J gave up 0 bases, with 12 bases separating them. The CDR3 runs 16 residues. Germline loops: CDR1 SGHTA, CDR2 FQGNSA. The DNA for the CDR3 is TGTGCCAGCAGCTTAGTAGCGGATGTAGCTAACTATGGCTACACCTTC. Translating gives CASSLVADVANYGYTF.

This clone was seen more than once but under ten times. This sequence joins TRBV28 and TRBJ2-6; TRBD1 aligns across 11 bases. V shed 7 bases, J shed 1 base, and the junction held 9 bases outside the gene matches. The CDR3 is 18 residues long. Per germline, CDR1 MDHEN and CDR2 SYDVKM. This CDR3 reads CASTHAGTGGSGANVLTF. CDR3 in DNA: TGTGCCAGCACGCACGCCGGGACAGGGGGTTCTGGGGCCAACGTCCTGACTTTC.

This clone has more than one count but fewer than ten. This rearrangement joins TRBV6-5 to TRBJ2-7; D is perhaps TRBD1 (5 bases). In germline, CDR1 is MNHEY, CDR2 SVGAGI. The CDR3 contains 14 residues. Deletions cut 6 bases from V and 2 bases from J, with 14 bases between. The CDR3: CASSSSDRPYEQYF. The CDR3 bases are TGTGCCAGCAGCTCCTCCGACAGACCCTACGAGCAGTACTTC.

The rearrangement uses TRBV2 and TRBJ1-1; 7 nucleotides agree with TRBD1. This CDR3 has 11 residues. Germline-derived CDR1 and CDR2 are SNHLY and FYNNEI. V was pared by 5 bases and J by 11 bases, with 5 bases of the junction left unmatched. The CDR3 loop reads CASSYTGVAFF. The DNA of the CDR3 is TGTGCCAGCAGTTACACAGGGGTGGCTTTCTTT.

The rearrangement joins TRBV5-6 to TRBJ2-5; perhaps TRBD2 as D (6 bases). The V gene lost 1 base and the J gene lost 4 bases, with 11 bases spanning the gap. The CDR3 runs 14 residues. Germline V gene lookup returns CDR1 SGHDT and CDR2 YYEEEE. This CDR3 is CASSLSAGRETQYF. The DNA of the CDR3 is TGTGCCAGCAGCTTGTCCGCGGGGCGAGAGACCCAGTACTTC.

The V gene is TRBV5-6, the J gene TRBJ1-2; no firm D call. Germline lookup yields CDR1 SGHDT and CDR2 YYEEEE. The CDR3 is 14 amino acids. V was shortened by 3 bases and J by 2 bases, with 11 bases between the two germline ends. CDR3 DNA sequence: TGTGCCAGCAGCTCTTTACAGTGGAACTATGGCTACACCTTC. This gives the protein CASSSLQWNYGYTF. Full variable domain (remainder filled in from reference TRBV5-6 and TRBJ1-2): DAGVTQSPTHLIKTRGQQVTLRCSPKSGHDTVSWYQQALGQGPQFIFQYYEEEERQRGNFPDRFSGHQFPNYSSELNVNALLLGDSALYLCASSSLQWNYGYTFGSGTRLTVV.

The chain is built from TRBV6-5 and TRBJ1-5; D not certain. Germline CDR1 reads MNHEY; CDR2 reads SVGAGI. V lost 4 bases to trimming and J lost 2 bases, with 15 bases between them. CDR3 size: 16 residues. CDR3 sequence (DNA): TGTGCCAGCAGTTCCGGCCGAGGGTTGGGCAATCAGCCCCAGCATTTT. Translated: CASSSGRGLGNQPQHF.

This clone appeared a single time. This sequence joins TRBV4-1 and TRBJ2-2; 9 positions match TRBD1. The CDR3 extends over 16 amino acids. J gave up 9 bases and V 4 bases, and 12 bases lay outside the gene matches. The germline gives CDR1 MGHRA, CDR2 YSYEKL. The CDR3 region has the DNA TGCGCCAGCAGCCCGTTCCCCGGGACAGGGATACGGGAGCTGTTTTTT. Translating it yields CASSPFPGTGIRELFF.

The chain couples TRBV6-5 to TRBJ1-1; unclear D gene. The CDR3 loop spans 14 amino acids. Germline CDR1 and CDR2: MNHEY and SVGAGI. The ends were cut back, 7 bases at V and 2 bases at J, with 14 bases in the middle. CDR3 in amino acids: CASTPMAVNTEAFF. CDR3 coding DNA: TGTGCCAGCACCCCTATGGCGGTAAACACTGAAGCTTTCTTT.

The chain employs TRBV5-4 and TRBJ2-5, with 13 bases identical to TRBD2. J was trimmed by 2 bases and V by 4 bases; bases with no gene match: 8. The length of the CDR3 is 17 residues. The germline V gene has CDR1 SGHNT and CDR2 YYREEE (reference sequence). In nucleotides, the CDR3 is TGTGCCAGCAGCGCCAGACTAGCGGGGGGTCAGCAAGAGACCCAGTACTTC. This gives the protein CASSARLAGGQQETQYF.

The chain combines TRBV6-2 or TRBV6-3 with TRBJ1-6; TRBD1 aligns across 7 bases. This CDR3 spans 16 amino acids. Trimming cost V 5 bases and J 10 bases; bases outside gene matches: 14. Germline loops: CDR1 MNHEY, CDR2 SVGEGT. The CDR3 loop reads CASSTSQTGRNSPLHF. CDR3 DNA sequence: TGTGCCAGCAGTACCTCTCAGACAGGGAGGAACTCACCCCTCCACTTT.

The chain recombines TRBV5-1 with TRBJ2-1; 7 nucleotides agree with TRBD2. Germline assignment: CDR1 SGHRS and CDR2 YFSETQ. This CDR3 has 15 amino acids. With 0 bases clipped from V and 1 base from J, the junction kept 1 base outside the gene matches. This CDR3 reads CASSLDGGSYNEQFF. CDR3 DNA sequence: TGCGCCAGCAGCTTGGACGGGGGGTCCTACAATGAGCAGTTCTTC.

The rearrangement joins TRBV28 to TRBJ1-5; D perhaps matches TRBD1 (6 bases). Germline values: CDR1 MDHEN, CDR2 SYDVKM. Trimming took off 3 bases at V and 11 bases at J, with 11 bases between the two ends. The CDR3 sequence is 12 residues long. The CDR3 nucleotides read TGTGCCAGCAGTTTCACTCGGGACACCCAGCATTTT. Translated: CASSFTRDTQHF.

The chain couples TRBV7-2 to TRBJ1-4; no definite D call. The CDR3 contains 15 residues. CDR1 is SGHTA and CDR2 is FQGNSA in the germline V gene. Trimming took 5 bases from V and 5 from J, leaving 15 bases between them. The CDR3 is CASSPAGLRNEKLFF. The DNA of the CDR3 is TGTGCCAGCAGCCCCGCGGGTCTGCGAAATGAAAAACTGTTTTTT.

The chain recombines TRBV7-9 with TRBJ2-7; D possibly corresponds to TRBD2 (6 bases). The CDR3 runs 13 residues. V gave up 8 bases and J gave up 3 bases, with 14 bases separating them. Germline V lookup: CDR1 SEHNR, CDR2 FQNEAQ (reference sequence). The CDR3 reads CASSGLHFYEQYF. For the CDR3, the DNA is TGTGCCAGCTCGGGACTTCATTTCTACGAGCAGTACTTC.

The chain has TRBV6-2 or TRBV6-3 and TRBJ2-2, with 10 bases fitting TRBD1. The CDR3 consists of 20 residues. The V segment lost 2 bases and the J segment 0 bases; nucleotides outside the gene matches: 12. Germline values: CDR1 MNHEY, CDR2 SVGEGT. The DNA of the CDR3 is TGTGCCAGCAGTTACCTACGGACAGGGGGATCCCTACCGAACACCGGGGAGCTGTTTTTT. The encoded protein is CASSYLRTGGSLPNTGELFF.

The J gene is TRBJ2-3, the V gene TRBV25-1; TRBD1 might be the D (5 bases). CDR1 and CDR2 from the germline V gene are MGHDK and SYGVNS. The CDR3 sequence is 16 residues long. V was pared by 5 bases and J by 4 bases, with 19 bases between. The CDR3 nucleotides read TGTGCCAGCAGTCATCGGACAATCCTAGGCGCAGATACGCAGTATTTT. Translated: CASSHRTILGADTQYF.

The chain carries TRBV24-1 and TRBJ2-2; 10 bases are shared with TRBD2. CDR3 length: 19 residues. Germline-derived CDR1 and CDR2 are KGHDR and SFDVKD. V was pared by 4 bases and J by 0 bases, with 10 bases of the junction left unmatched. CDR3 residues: CATSDPRTSGIANTGELFF. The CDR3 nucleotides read TGTGCCACCAGTGACCCCCGGACTAGCGGAATCGCGAACACCGGGGAGCTGTTTTTT.